What follows is one T cell receptor beta chain and its context. The source of the sample is a study of blood T cell repertoires in COVID-19. Study overall: Samples taken during acute and convalescent COVID-19 were collected in the United States, Italy and Spain.

In the original processing: By means of reference gene primer amplification, nucleated cell counts were estimated. Produced via immunoSEQ multiplex PCR; TCRdb's table is partial and in-frame only. V, J and clone size derive from that table, while D and trimming were established from the DNA sequence. The table includes about 400,000 clones, 86% detected once. J lost 6 bases, V lost 1 base, and 6 bases had no gene match. The CDR3 is 15 residues long. CDR1 and CDR2 from the germline V gene are SGHDT and YYEEEE. The source is a woman between 25 and 40 years old with active or convalescent COVID-19. The chain employs TRBV5-6 and TRBJ1-5; 8 bases are a match to TRBD1. The sequencing input was peripheral blood. The CDR3 coding sequence is TGTGCCAGCAGCTTGTGGGACAGGTTTAGTCAGCCCCAGCATTTT. Translated: CASSLWDRFSQPQHF.